These T cell receptor beta chains were read from a single sample in a study of control samples from healthy donors and cancer patients. The repertoire was sequenced with immunoSEQ multiplex PCR; TCRdb's copy has only in-frame clones and lacks some. The table has about 73,000 clones, roughly 89% seen once; the top ten hold 15% to 20%. Material for sequencing was PBMCs. Receptors originate from a man aged 55 to 70 with lung cancer. Both conserved end residues are part of each CDR3. D genes are given only for firm matches. Size values are once, few and many counts, or a class for expanded clones, and some rows have none.

v_call	j_call	clone_size	d_call	cdr3_aa	cdr3_nt
TRBV12-5	TRBJ2-3	NA	TRBD1	CASGMGQTSTDTQYF	TGTGCTAGTGGTATGGGACAGACTAGCACAGATACGCAGTATTTT
TRBV6-5	TRBJ1-1	NA	NA	CASSYGALNTEAFF	TGTGCCAGCAGTTACGGGGCATTGAACACTGAAGCTTTCTTT
TRBV10-1	TRBJ1-2	NA	NA	CASSGNTGYGYTF	TGCGCCAGCAGTGGCAACACGGGCTATGGCTACACCTTC
TRBV7-2	TRBJ2-3	NA	NA	CASSLNAADTQYF	TGTGCCAGCAGCTTAAATGCGGCAGATACGCAGTATTTT
TRBV24-1	TRBJ1-2	NA	NA	CATSVRGYGYTF	TGTGCCACCAGTGTCAGGGGCTATGGCTACACCTTC
TRBV3-1/TRBV3-2	TRBJ1-2	NA	NA	CASSQDSQGKRYGYTF	TGTGCCAGCAGCCAAGACTCCCAGGGAAAGCGCTATGGCTACACCTTC
TRBV3-1/TRBV3-2	TRBJ1-5	NA	NA	CASSQDPGMNQPQHF	TGTGCCAGCAGCCAAGATCCGGGGATGAATCAGCCCCAGCATTTT
TRBV18	TRBJ2-3	NA	NA	CASSPNPSSRFNTDTQYF	TGTGCCAGCTCACCAAACCCATCTTCGCGCTTTAACACAGATACGCAGTATTTT
TRBV6-5	TRBJ1-2	NA	TRBD1	CASITGVRGYTF	TGTGCCAGCATCACAGGGGTTCGAGGCTACACCTTC
TRBV3-1/TRBV3-2	TRBJ1-1	NA	TRBD1	CASSPQDREDTEAFF	TGTGCCAGCAGCCCCCAGGACAGGGAGGACACTGAAGCTTTCTTT
TRBV9	TRBJ1-2	NA	NA	CASSVEGNYGYTF	TGTGCCAGCAGCGTAGAGGGGAACTATGGCTACACCTTC
TRBV29-1	TRBJ2-7	NA	NA	CSVEGSGETYEQYF	TGCAGCGTTGAAGGATCTGGGGAAACCTACGAGCAGTACTTC
TRBV27	TRBJ1-1	NA	TRBD1	CASSLSQPGQVNTEAFF	TGTGCCAGCAGTTTATCGCAGCCGGGACAGGTGAACACTGAAGCTTTCTTT
TRBV2	TRBJ2-2	NA	NA	CASRGGQYTGELFF	TGTGCCAGCAGAGGGGGGCAGTACACCGGGGAGCTGTTTTTT
TRBV5-1	TRBJ2-3	NA	TRBD1	CASSHLGQDSTDTQYF	TGCGCCAGCAGCCACCTCGGACAGGATAGCACAGATACGCAGTATTTT
TRBV5-1	TRBJ2-1	NA	TRBD1	CASSLTGANNEQFF	TGCGCCAGCAGCTTAACAGGGGCTAACAATGAGCAGTTCTTC
TRBV7-9	TRBJ1-4	NA	TRBD1	CASSAITGDEKLFF	TGTGCCAGCAGCGCGATTACAGGGGATGAAAAACTGTTTTTT
TRBV18	TRBJ2-3	NA	TRBD1	CASSPLRQGASDTQYF	TGTGCCAGCTCACCCCTACGACAGGGGGCATCAGATACGCAGTATTTT
TRBV6-5	TRBJ2-7	NA	NA	CASSYAGISYEQYF	TGTGCCAGCAGTTACGCAGGGATCTCGTACGAGCAGTACTTC
TRBV6-5	TRBJ2-1	NA	NA	CASTLGGLTSNEQFF	TGTGCCAGCACCCTCGGGGGATTGACGTCGAATGAGCAGTTCTTC
TRBV7-2	TRBJ2-3	NA	TRBD2	CASSIQRGEDTQYF	TGTGCCAGCAGCATACAGCGGGGGGAAGATACGCAGTATTTT
TRBV5-5	TRBJ1-2	NA	TRBD1	CASSFTLWTGQSGYTF	TGTGCCAGCAGTTTCACCCTTTGGACAGGGCAGAGTGGCTACACCTTC
TRBV18	TRBJ2-5	NA	NA	CASSPGSKTQYF	TGTGCCAGCTCACCCGGGTCCAAGACCCAGTACTTC
TRBV9	TRBJ2-7	NA	NA	CASSLGGSGLIYEQYF	TGTGCCAGCAGCCTAGGGGGAAGCGGGTTAATCTACGAGCAGTACTTC
TRBV5-1	TRBJ1-2	NA	NA	CASTNSKEYGYTF	TGCGCCAGCACCAATAGCAAGGAATATGGCTACACCTTC
TRBV7-2	TRBJ2-3	once	NA	CASTRQSSTDTQYF	TGTGCCAGCACCCGACAGTCTAGCACAGATACGCAGTATTTT
TRBV10-1	TRBJ1-1	NA	NA	CASRQGPGTEAFF	TGCGCCAGCAGGCAGGGGCCTGGCACTGAAGCTTTCTTT
TRBV18	TRBJ1-5	NA	NA	CASSPDSNQPQHF	TGTGCCAGCTCACCGGACAGCAATCAGCCCCAGCATTTT
TRBV5-1	TRBJ1-1	once	TRBD1	CASSPNTGATEAFF	TGCGCCAGCAGCCCTAATACAGGGGCCACTGAAGCTTTCTTT
TRBV7-9	TRBJ1-2	NA	NA	CASSLAPDSYGYTF	TGTGCCAGCAGCTTAGCCCCGGACTCCTATGGCTACACCTTC
TRBV6-5	TRBJ1-3	NA	NA	CASSYALSSGNTIYF	TGTGCCAGCAGTTACGCCTTGAGCTCTGGAAACACCATATATTTT
TRBV5-4	TRBJ2-1	NA	TRBD1	CASTLPGQYNEQFF	TGTGCCAGCACCTTACCGGGACAGTACAATGAGCAGTTCTTC
TRBV5-4	TRBJ2-2	NA	NA	CASSSQGKPTGELFF	TGTGCCAGCAGCTCTCAGGGGAAGCCCACCGGGGAGCTGTTTTTT
TRBV10-3	TRBJ2-2	NA	NA	CAISDRQGTGELFF	TGTGCCATCAGTGATAGGCAGGGCACCGGGGAGCTGTTTTTT
TRBV20-1	TRBJ1-2	few	NA	CSASRQGGYTF	TGCAGTGCTAGTAGGCAGGGAGGCTACACCTTC
TRBV5-6	TRBJ1-5	NA	NA	CASSLGPVRLSNQPQHF	TGTGCCAGCAGCTTGGGTCCGGTCAGACTGAGCAATCAGCCCCAGCATTTT